Listed here are 15 T cell receptor beta chains from one sample, sequenced in a study of radiation and T cells in renal cell carcinoma (dated by TCRdb to 2018 to 2021). The library was obtained by the immunoSEQ multiplex PCR assay. As stored in TCRdb, this immuneACCESS dataset retains in-frame rearrangements with V and J assigned. A fraction of the clones does not appear; measured against another copy, unresolved V genes explain less than half of the discrepancy, and the remainder lacks a known reason. The sample records 120,000 or so clones, about four fifths of which are singletons. The ten top clones hold 5.8% of the sample. According to the study, the label for this sample's time point signals: blood 2 weeks post-SBRT. The sample's treatment or condition, from its label and the paper: 15 Gy SBRT to primary tumor, nephrectomy 4 weeks later. This specimen was blood, taken from a patient whose treatment included radiotherapy and nephrectomy. These receptors were collected from a man aged 50 to 59 with renal cell carcinoma.

This clone was picked up one time. V is TRBV18 and J is TRBJ2-1; D gene ambiguous. Trimming took 2 bases from V and 10 from J, leaving 12 bases between them. The germline gives CDR1 KGHSH, CDR2 LQKENI. This CDR3 has 13 amino acids. This CDR3 reads CASSPASIDEQFF. The CDR3, as DNA: TGTGCCAGCTCACCAGCCTCGATCGACGAGCAGTTCTTC.

This chain links TRBV5-1 with TRBJ1-1; no firm D call. The germline gives CDR1 SGHRS, CDR2 YFSETQ. Trimming stripped 3 bases from V and 6 bases from J, with 12 bases between. This CDR3 is 13 amino acids long. The CDR3 DNA sequence: TGCGCCAGCAGCTCTCCCCCGCTGGCTGAAGCTTTCTTT. This sequence encodes CASSSPPLAEAFF.

This clone has a single count. CDR3 nucleotide sequence: TGTGCCAGCAGCGTAAACCGGGACAGGGGGCGTCCCGGGGAGCTGTTTTTT. Residues: CASSVNRDRGRPGELFF. The rearrangement uses TRBV9 and TRBJ2-2, with 12 bases matching TRBD1. V was pared by 1 base and J by 6 bases, with 7 bases of the junction left unmatched. Germline values: CDR1 SGDLS, CDR2 YYNGEE. The CDR3 extends over 17 amino acids. Variable domain in full (rest from reference TRBV9 and TRBJ2-2): DSGVTQTPKHLITATGQRVTLRCSPRSGDLSVYWYQQSLDQGLQFLIQYYNGEERAKGNILERFSAQQFPDLHSELNLSSLELGDSALYFCASSVNRDRGRPGELFFGEGSRLTVL.

This chain links TRBV9 with TRBJ2-1; TRBD2 matches at 11 bases. The germline V gene has CDR1 SGDLS and CDR2 YYNGEE. This CDR3 is built from 15 residues. J gave up 4 bases and V 4 bases, and 4 bases lay outside the gene matches. As DNA, the CDR3 is TGTGCCAGCAGCCCAAGACTAGCGGGATACAATGAGCAGTTCTTC. It translates to CASSPRLAGYNEQFF.

This clone has more than one count but fewer than ten. The gene calls are TRBV10-3 and TRBJ2-5; possible D gene TRBD2, 6 bases. Germline V gene data show CDR1 as ENHRY and CDR2 as SYGVKD. Trimming pared 6 bases from V and 5 bases from J, leaving 13 bases between. The length of the CDR3 is 13 residues. The CDR3 coding sequence is TGTGCCATCAGCCGTCTGGGAGGTGAGACCCAGTACTTC. This gives the protein CAISRLGGETQYF.

This sequence joins TRBV5-1 and TRBJ2-7; a possible D gene is TRBD1 (5 bases). The germline V and J ends were trimmed by 1 base and 3 bases, with 11 bases remaining between them. Germline V CDR1 and CDR2: SGHRS, YFSETQ. The CDR3 spans 14 residues. The CDR3 protein is CASSLQGALYEQYF. The CDR3 DNA reads TGCGCCAGCAGCTTGCAAGGGGCTCTCTACGAGCAGTACTTC.

The DNA for the CDR3 is TGTGCCAGCAGCTTAGGGGGTCGGGCCGGGGAGCTGTTTTTT. Its protein product is CASSLGGRAGELFF. The rearrangement uses TRBV7-2 and TRBJ2-2; the D is unclear. Trimming stripped 1 base from V and 6 bases from J, with 9 bases between. Germline loops: CDR1 SGHTA, CDR2 FQGNSA. The CDR3 is made up of 14 amino acids.

The CDR3 DNA reads TGTGCCAGCAGCCAACGGACTAGCGGGAGGGCTTTGAGCTACAATGAGCAGTTCTTC. This sequence encodes CASSQRTSGRALSYNEQFF. The chain uses TRBV13 and TRBJ2-1, with TRBD2 identical over 15 bases. The CDR3 contains 19 residues. The germline gives CDR1 PRHDT, CDR2 FYEKMQ (reference sequence). V dropped 5 bases and J dropped 3; count of bases not matched to a gene: 11.

This chain uses TRBV28 with TRBJ1-1, with a possible D match to TRBD1 (5 bases). The CDR3 has 13 residues. Trimming took 2 bases from V and 4 from J, leaving 8 bases between them. The V gene's germline CDR1 is MDHEN and CDR2 SYDVKM. The CDR3 region has the DNA TGTGCCAGCAGTTTACTCAGGGTCACTGAAGCTTTCTTT. Translating gives CASSLLRVTEAFF.

The V call is TRBV5-4, the J call TRBJ2-3; D is ambiguous. Trimming removed 3 bases at V and 3 bases at J, with 5 bases between. In germline, CDR1 is SGHNT, CDR2 YYREEE (reference sequence). This CDR3 has 12 amino acids. The CDR3 DNA sequence: TGTGCCAGCAGCTCCTTTACAGATACGCAGTATTTT. This sequence encodes CASSSFTDTQYF.

The chain links TRBV19 to TRBJ1-4; perhaps TRBD1 as D (6 bases). The CDR3 totals 14 residues. Trimming pared 9 bases from V and 7 bases from J, leaving 18 bases between. Germline V gene sequence: CDR1 LNHDA, CDR2 SQIVND (reference sequence). CDR3: CASLHRVLGEKLFF. Written as DNA, the CDR3 is TGTGCCAGCTTGCACAGGGTTCTGGGTGAAAAACTGTTTTTT. The full variable domain, in which reference TRBV19 and TRBJ1-4 provide the parts outside the CDR3, is DGGITQSPKYLFRKEGQNVTLSCEQNLNHDAMYWYRQDPGQGLRLIYYSQIVNDFQKGDIAEGYSVSREKKESFPLTVTSAQKNPTAFYLCASLHRVLGEKLFFGSGTQLSVL.

Written as DNA, the CDR3 is TGTGCCATCAGTGACCTATCTAGAGGGTCCTACGAGCAGTACTTC. Its translation: CAISDLSRGSYEQYF. J is TRBJ2-7 and V is TRBV10-3, with D maybe TRBD2 (5 bases). CDR1 is ENHRY and CDR2 is SYGVKD in the germline V gene. Trimming shortened V by 3 bases and J by 1 base, and 13 bases separated the two germline ends. The CDR3 loop spans 15 amino acids.

This chain links TRBV7-2 with TRBJ1-2, with 8 bases that match TRBD1. The CDR3 is 17 amino acids. The trim removed 2 bases at V and 2 bases at J, leaving 10 bases unmatched. Germline assignment: CDR1 SGHTA and CDR2 FQGNSA. CDR3 in amino acids: CASSLRSGGPENYGYTF. Written as DNA, the CDR3 is TGTGCCAGCAGCTTAAGGTCAGGGGGCCCCGAAAACTATGGCTACACCTTC.

The rearrangement joins TRBV15 to TRBJ2-7; no clear D. This CDR3 is built from 15 residues. Germline assignment: CDR1 LNHNV and CDR2 YYDKDF (reference sequence). V lost 0 bases and J lost 2, with 11 bases in between. This chain's CDR3 is CATSRDPLDTYEQYF. The DNA for the CDR3 is TGTGCCACCAGCAGAGATCCCCTTGACACCTACGAGCAGTACTTC. Together with reference TRBV15 and TRBJ2-7, the CDR3 gives the full variable domain: DAMVIQNPRYQVTQFGKPVTLSCSQTLNHNVMYWYQQKSSQAPKLLFHYYDKDFNNEADTPDNFQSRRPNTSFCFLDIRSPGLGDTAMYLCATSRDPLDTYEQYFGPGTRLTVT.

This clone has ten or more counts. J is TRBJ1-3 and V is TRBV6-1; the D gene is possibly TRBD1 (6 bases). Trimming cost V 4 bases and J 0 bases, with 13 bases left between them. The CDR3 contains 16 residues. Looked up from germline, CDR1 is MNHNS and CDR2 is SASEGT. The CDR3 DNA is TGTGCCAGCAGTGGACTTACAGGGATCTCTGGAAACACCATATATTTT. Its protein product is CASSGLTGISGNTIYF.